This entry lists 12 T cell receptor beta chains sequenced from one sample in a study of cytomegalovirus exposure and HLA in healthy donors. Vbeta (60) and Jbeta (13) primers were used in the PCR. The method was immunoSEQ multiplex PCR; TCRdb's version includes in-frame clones alone and lacks a portion of them. The sample has 140,000 to 150,000 clones; approximately 80% are singletons. Material for sequencing was PBMCs. Receptors were obtained from a man aged 35 to 55 in good health and CMV-seronegative.

In regard to this clone: Additional DNA sequences in this sample encode the identical CDR3. The J gene is TRBJ1-5, the V gene TRBV6-1, with a possible D match to TRBD1 (6 bases). Deletions cut 2 bases from V and 1 base from J, with 6 bases between. The CDR3 contains 14 residues. The germline V gene encodes CDR1 MNHNS and CDR2 SASEGT. CDR3 nucleotides: TGTGCCAGCAGTGAAAGGGGGAGCAATCAGCCCCAGCATTTT. Amino acid sequence: CASSERGSNQPQHF.

This rearrangement joins TRBV29-1 to TRBJ2-7; TRBD1 matches at 7 bases. This CDR3 spans 15 amino acids. V trimming: 6 bases; J trimming: 4 bases; junction bases outside the gene matches: 15. Germline V lookup: CDR1 SQVTM, CDR2 ANQGSEA. The CDR3 sequence is CSVNNPTTGRYEQYF. The CDR3 DNA reads as TGCAGCGTAAATAACCCCACGACAGGGCGATACGAGCAGTACTTC.

This rearrangement joins TRBV18 to TRBJ1-2; D remains unclear. V dropped 9 bases and J dropped 0 bases, with 20 bases sitting between them. CDR1 and CDR2 from the germline V gene are KGHSH and LQKENI. There are 16 residues in the CDR3. CDR3 in amino acids: CASFTGRIAANYGYTF. In DNA form, the CDR3 reads TGTGCCAGTTTCACGGGGAGAATAGCAGCTAACTATGGCTACACCTTC.

This sequence joins TRBV7-2 and TRBJ1-1; 8 bases fit TRBD1. The CDR3 extends over 15 amino acids. Germline V lookup: CDR1 SGHTA, CDR2 FQGNSA. The V gene end was trimmed by 5 bases and the J gene end by 5 bases; junction bases not matched to a gene: 10. The CDR3 nucleotides are TGTGCCAGCAGCCCGCGACAGGGGAGGTGGACTGAAGCTTTCTTT. Translating gives CASSPRQGRWTEAFF.

This clone was detected once. The V and J genes are TRBV30 and TRBJ2-3; unclear D gene. The CDR3 sequence is 12 residues long. Germline V CDR1 and CDR2: GTSNPN, SVGIG (reference sequence). Trimming pared 5 bases from V and 5 bases from J, leaving 11 bases between. This CDR3 reads CAWGPSKDTQYF. The CDR3 DNA reads as TGTGCCTGGGGTCCTAGTAAAGATACGCAGTATTTT.

This clone was picked up a small number of times. This chain joins TRBV2 and TRBJ1-1; 9 bases line up with TRBD1. With 7 bases clipped from V and 0 bases from J, the junction kept 6 bases outside the gene matches. CDR1 and CDR2 from the germline V gene are SNHLY and FYNNEI. The CDR3 totals 15 residues. Here the CDR3 DNA reads TGTGCCAGCACTCCCGGGACAGGGATGAACACTGAAGCTTTCTTT. Translating gives CASTPGTGMNTEAFF.

The genes are TRBV5-4 and TRBJ1-4, with 7 bases identical to TRBD1. V lost 4 bases and J lost 3; bases outside the gene matches: 3. CDR1 and CDR2 from the germline V gene are SGHNT and YYREEE (reference sequence). This CDR3 is 14 amino acids long. CDR3 sequence reads: CASSRTGSNEKLFF. The CDR3 nucleotides read TGTGCCAGCAGCAGGACAGGTTCTAATGAAAAACTGTTTTTT.

The genes are TRBV11-2 and TRBJ1-2; TRBD1 matches at 8 bases. The J segment lost 2 bases and the V segment lost 3 bases, leaving 5 bases of the junction unmatched. This CDR3 has 15 residues. Germline V gene lookup returns CDR1 SGHAT and CDR2 FQNNGV. CDR3 coding DNA: TGTGCCAGCAGCTTGAATACAGGGGGGAACTATGGCTACACCTTC. It yields the protein CASSLNTGGNYGYTF.

The chain employs TRBV5-5 and TRBJ2-2; D unresolved. The V gene lost 4 bases and the J gene lost 6 bases, with 7 bases spanning the gap. This CDR3 region has 12 residues. CDR1 and CDR2 from the germline V gene are SGHKS and YYEKEE (reference sequence). The CDR3: CASSRVPGELFF. The CDR3 DNA reads TGTGCCAGCAGCCGAGTTCCCGGGGAGCTGTTTTTT.

The V and J genes are TRBV15 and TRBJ1-4, with D unresolved. V lost 4 bases and J 8 bases, leaving 14 bases between the germline ends. The CDR3 runs 14 residues. Germline V gene sequence: CDR1 LNHNV, CDR2 YYDKDF (reference sequence). The CDR3 DNA reads TGTGCCACCAGCACCCAAGAGAATCCGGAAAAACTGTTTTTT. Translated, it gives CATSTQENPEKLFF.

The chain employs TRBV18 and TRBJ1-1; 9 bases map to TRBD1. Per the germline V gene, CDR1 is KGHSH and CDR2 is LQKENI. After removal of 4 bases from V and 3 bases from J, the junction contained 3 bases not matched to a gene. The CDR3 totals 14 residues. CDR3 nucleotide sequence: TGTGCCAGCTCACGGGACAGGGTAGACACTGAAGCTTTCTTT. This translates into CASSRDRVDTEAFF.

The chain recombines TRBV28 with TRBJ1-1; a weak D match, TRBD1 (6 bases). CDR3 length equals 13 residues. The ends were cut back, 5 bases at V and 6 bases at J, with 13 bases in the middle. Germline CDR1 is MDHEN and CDR2 is SYDVKM. The CDR3 coding sequence is TGTGCCAGCAGTACGTGGACAGAGCCTGAAGCTTTCTTT. This encodes CASSTWTEPEAFF.